Reported below is one TCR beta chain. Its antigen is not yet known. No much larger clone exists at a distance of one base, and base qualities are not known. The CDR3 starts with the cysteine, ends with the phenylalanine, and has 13 residues. The DNA shown is the 39-base CDR3, in frame from base 1. CDR1 and CDR2 (SQVTM, ANQGSEA) derive from the germline V gene. Trimming removed 7 bases from V and 3 bases from J; the gene matches leave 5 bases unexplained. This sample stems from a study of PD-L1 blockade in urothelial cancer (TCRdb year 2017). Broadly, across the study: Therapy was started at some point between 2013 and 2015 for all patients, and atezolizumab 1,200 mg was administered intravenously every 3 weeks. About 90% of the 29 patients were males with bladder-origin urothelial cancer, and about 65% of the roughly 30 reported a prior smoking history. An ECOG performance status of 0 or 1 was recorded for the patients, and 0 to 3 prior chemotherapy regimens had been received by the patients. Blood samples were analyzed at 3 weeks after treatment start (second dose) and at 6 weeks after treatment start. Blood samples yielded a median of around 150,000 T cells and around 83,000 unique TCRs, with median clonality roughly 0.084. An exploratory multi-omic analysis was conducted of the somatic, immune and clinical correlates of response to PD-L1 blockade with atezolizumab in urothelial cancer. Pretreatment tumor samples, along with matched peripheral blood serially collected before and after atezolizumab treatment, were subjected to TCR sequencing. Progression-free survival longer than 6 months counted as durable clinical benefit, and TCR features were additionally tested against both progression-free and overall survival. In the same patients, whole exome sequencing and RNA sequencing of pretreatment tumors were performed in addition to TCR sequencing. Under ten patients reached durable clinical benefit, while some 20 patients did not. Pretreatment blood TCR-seq was available for about 28 patients, at least one posttreatment blood collection was obtained for around 25 patients, and tumor TCR-seq was available for around 25 patients.

Each PCR received spiked-in synthetic TCR analog templates so that absolute template abundance could be estimated from read counts. The immunoSEQ assay was used to amplify TCRbeta CDR3 regions from genomic DNA with bias-controlled V and J gene primers. Sequencing of rearranged TCRbeta segments was done at approximately 20X coverage. Per the authors' processing: Sequencing errors were corrected by clustering and CDR3s were annotated against IMGT to assign V, D and J genes. Downstream analyses used only productive TCRbeta rearrangements, leaving out any out-of-frame or stop-codon sequences. To compute clonality, Shannon entropy was normalized by the log of the number of unique productive sequences and then subtracted from one. Fisher's exact test with Benjamini-Hochberg correction, at a threshold of adjusted p below 0.01, was used to find clones that differed between time points or between blood and tumor. The table was pulled from immuneACCESS by TCRdb, which kept in-frame rearrangements only. Such tables lose some clones; where checked, under half of the loss comes from unresolved V genes, and the rest has no known cause. The V and J calls and clone size come from that table; D and trimming were worked out from the DNA. This sample holds more than 45,000 clones; about 80% were observed only once. The ten largest make up 4% to 5% of the sample.

Findings and caveats that apply to the study as a whole: A pretreatment peripheral blood TCR clonality below the median was linked to improved progression-free and overall survival. At 3 weeks after the start of treatment, tumor-associated TCR clones in peripheral blood had expanded more in patients with durable benefit (n of about 21, p = 0.022). Because of the small sample size (n ≈ 31) and the many exploratory analyses performed, the results are intended to be regarded as hypothesis-generating.

A cohort of approximately 31 patients with locally advanced or metastatic urothelial carcinoma, treated at Memorial Sloan Kettering on a trial protocol, was included. Peripheral blood mononuclear cells were collected from each patient pretreatment and during treatment, giving between 1 and 8 total time points per patient. The Qiagen DNeasy Blood extraction kit was used to purify genomic DNA from total PBMCs and from tumor samples. Collected pretreatment and during treatment, PBMCs were isolated and stored as previously described. Sequenced here: PBMCs, sampled around atezolizumab (anti-PD-L1) treatment. The TCR comes from a man between 70 and 80 years old with urothelial cancer. Recombination connected TRBV29-1 to TRBJ1-3, with 8 bases matching TRBD1. The CDR3: CSGAGGDGNTIYF. The nucleotide sequence is TGCAGCGGAGCAGGGGGCGATGGAAACACCATATATTTT. With all but the CDR3 taken from the reference TRBV29-1 and TRBJ1-3 genes, the full variable domain is: SAVISQKPSRDICQRGTSLTIQCQVDSQVTMMFWYRQQPGQSLTLIATANQGSEATYESGFVIDKFPISRPNLTFSTLTVSNMSPEDSSIYLCSGAGGDGNTIYFGEGSWLTVV.